These 16 T cell receptor beta chains were sequenced from one sample in a study of T cells in Graves' hyperthyroidism and ophthalmopathy. Amplified TCR beta CDR3 regions derived from RNA transcripts. The study used the HTBI primer set for a first-round RT-PCR of the TCR CDR3. From the multiplex PCR reads, TCRdb called clonotypes with MiXCR, one entry per CDR3 protein. The sample has about 420,000 distinct CDR3 sequences; about an eighth are singletons. The sequencing sample was made of blood. The receptors shown here come from a woman younger than 30 with Graves' hyperthyroidism.

This clonotype was counted ten times or more. The chain links TRBV30 to TRBJ2-3, with a possible D match to TRBD2 (5 bases). The CDR3 consists of 14 residues. Germline CDR1 and CDR2: GTSNPN and SVGIG (reference sequence). Trimming took off 5 bases at V and 3 bases at J, with 15 bases between the two ends. Written as DNA, the CDR3 is TGTGCCTGGGGGGTCGGGGTAGGGACAGATACGCAGTATTTT. It is translated as CAWGVGVGTDTQYF.

This clonotype was seen ten or more times. This sequence joins TRBV6-1 and TRBJ1-1, with TRBD1 matching 9 bases. This CDR3 region has 18 residues. CDR1 MNHNS and CDR2 SASEGT come from the germline V gene. The J segment lost 3 bases and the V segment lost 0 bases, leaving 11 bases of the junction unmatched. The CDR3 region is CASSEAGTGRVLDTEAFF. The CDR3 DNA sequence: TGTGCCAGCAGTGAAGCCGGGACAGGGAGGGTTCTGGACACTGAAGCTTTCTTT.

The chain joins TRBV20-1 to TRBJ1-5; D perhaps matches TRBD1 (6 bases). Germline CDR1 DFQATT, CDR2 SNEGSKA (reference sequence). The CDR3 covers 13 residues. V lost 4 bases, J lost 5 bases, and 12 bases lay in between. The CDR3 DNA is TGCAGTGCTAACCGGGACACTCATCAGCCCCAGCATTTT. Translating gives CSANRDTHQPQHF.

This clonotype was seen repeatedly, ten times or more. V gene TRBV20-1 combines with J gene TRBJ2-1; 12 nucleotides line up with TRBD2. This CDR3 comprises 15 residues. Germline V lookup: CDR1 DFQATT, CDR2 SNEGSKA (reference sequence). V was pared by 5 bases and J by 5 bases, with 7 bases of the junction left unmatched. The CDR3 here is CSAATSGRPNNEQFF. CDR3 DNA: TGCAGTGCTGCTACTAGCGGGAGGCCCAACAATGAGCAGTTCTTC.

Ten or more counts support this clonotype. The chain recombines TRBV7-6 with TRBJ2-5; the D gene could be TRBD1 or TRBD2 (5 bases each). CDR1 and CDR2 (germline): SGHVS, FNYEAQ. The ends were cut back, 5 bases at V and 7 bases at J, with 17 bases in the middle. This CDR3 spans 14 amino acids. DNA for the CDR3: TGTGCCAGCAGCCTCGGGACGGTCCAGGGGACCCAGTACTTC. Its translation: CASSLGTVQGTQYF.

The chain combines TRBV10-1 with TRBJ1-5; D perhaps matches TRBD1 (5 bases). V lost 1 base, J lost 5 bases, and 6 bases lay in between. CDR1 is WNHNN and CDR2 is SYGVQD in the germline V gene (reference sequence). The CDR3 spans 13 residues. CDR3 coding DNA: TGCGCCAGCAGTGAGTGGGGGGATCAGCCCCAGCATTTT. Protein product: CASSEWGDQPQHF.

This clonotype was picked up many times. The rearrangement links TRBV28 to TRBJ1-2; D is unresolved. Trimming shortened V by 2 bases and J by 4 bases, and 11 bases separated the two germline ends. Germline CDR1 is MDHEN and CDR2 is SYDVKM. The CDR3 sequence is 14 residues long. The CDR3 DNA is TGTGCCAGCAGTTTACGGGGTATCGGCTATGGCTACACCTTC. Translation gives CASSLRGIGYGYTF.

This clonotype was counted many times. V gene TRBV13 combines with J gene TRBJ2-4; 7 bases line up with TRBD2. J gave up 8 bases and V 4 bases, and 8 bases lay outside the gene matches. Looked up from germline, CDR1 is PRHDT and CDR2 is FYEKMQ (reference sequence). The CDR3 loop spans 14 amino acids. CDR3 residues: CASSSVGGLDIQYF. The CDR3 DNA reads TGTGCCAGCAGCTCCGTGGGGGGGTTGGACATTCAGTACTTC.

This clonotype was recorded at least ten times. This CDR3 reads CASSEPGTGGGYEQYF. CDR3 nucleotides: TGTGCCAGCAGTGAACCCGGGACAGGGGGCGGATACGAGCAGTACTTC. The chain couples TRBV2 to TRBJ2-7; 12 bases line up with TRBD1. The CDR3 runs to 16 residues. Germline values: CDR1 SNHLY, CDR2 FYNNEI. V was clipped by 2 bases and J by 4 bases; unmatched bases: 6. Full variable domain (outside the CDR3, taken from reference TRBV2 and TRBJ2-7): EPEVTQTPSHQVTQMGQEVILRCVPISNHLYFYWYRQILGQKVEFLVSFYNNEISEKSEIFDDQFSVERPDGSNFTLKIRSTKLEDSAMYFCASSEPGTGGGYEQYFGPGTRLTVT.

The chain has TRBV7-8 and TRBJ1-5, with 9 bases lining up with TRBD1. Losses at the gene ends were 5 bases for V and 7 bases for J; bases not matched to a gene: 9. CDR3 length equals 15 residues. Per the germline V gene, CDR1 is SGHVS and CDR2 is FQNEAQ. The CDR3 DNA reads TGTGCCAGCAGCCCCAGGACAGGGGCTGGCCAGCCCCAGCATTTT. Protein sequence: CASSPRTGAGQPQHF.

CDR3 nucleotide sequence: TGTGCCAGCAGCCTCGGGACCCGCGGTGAGGGGCCTGGGGCCAACGTCCTGACTTTC. Amino acid sequence: CASSLGTRGEGPGANVLTF. The chain links TRBV6-2 or TRBV6-3 to TRBJ2-6, with D possibly called TRBD1 or TRBD2 (5 bases each). Per the germline V gene, CDR1 is MNHEY and CDR2 is SVGEGT. V shed 6 bases and J shed 2 bases, with 23 bases lying between them. The CDR3 length is 19 residues.

The rearrangement links TRBV4-3 to TRBJ1-6; D gene uncertain. V was shortened by 0 bases and J by 9 bases, with 3 bases between the two germline ends. CDR1 and CDR2 (germline): LGHNA, YSLEER. The CDR3 has 12 residues. The CDR3 protein is CASSQDSSPLHF. The CDR3 bases are TGCGCCAGCAGCCAAGACAGTTCACCCCTCCACTTT.

The chain combines TRBV5-1 with TRBJ2-2; the D is unclear. CDR1 SGHRS and CDR2 YFSETQ come from the germline V gene. Between the trimmed V and J ends, which lost 4 bases and 2 bases, there was a span of 9 bases. This CDR3 contains 14 residues. CDR3 in DNA: TGCGCCAGCAGCCCCGGGTTCAACACCGGGGAGCTGTTTTTT. Its protein product is CASSPGFNTGELFF.

This clonotype is a singleton in its sample. The chain employs TRBV20-1 and TRBJ2-3; TRBD2 agrees at 11 bases. This CDR3 has 14 residues. Trimming cost V 7 bases and J 1 base; bases outside gene matches: 4. Germline V gene data show CDR1 as DFQATT and CDR2 as SNEGSKA (reference sequence). The CDR3 spells CSVQGLAGTDTQYF. The CDR3 DNA reads as TGCAGTGTCCAGGGACTAGCGGGCACAGATACGCAGTATTTT.

This clonotype was picked up a small number of times. V is TRBV12-5 and J is TRBJ2-3; no firm D call. Germline CDR1 and CDR2: LGHNT and FRNRAP. This CDR3 contains 13 residues. The germline V and J ends were trimmed by 1 base and 6 bases, with 8 bases remaining between them. As DNA, the CDR3 is TGTGCTAGTGGTTTGGGATCCGCTGATACGCAGTATTTT. It codes for CASGLGSADTQYF.

In its sample, this clonotype was seen a few times. The chain carries TRBV5-1 and TRBJ1-5; 9 nucleotides align to TRBD1. Germline trimming cut 5 bases from V and 6 bases from J; bases unmatched to any gene: 6. The germline V gene has CDR1 SGHRS and CDR2 YFSETQ. This CDR3 is built from 14 residues. CDR3 residues: CASSSTGGTQPQHF. CDR3 bases: TGCGCCAGCAGTTCGACAGGGGGAACTCAGCCCCAGCATTTT.